Below, 21 T cell receptor beta chains from the same sample are listed, as sequenced in a study of siplizumab effects on memory and regulatory T cells. The assay was immunoSEQ multiplex PCR, and TCRdb's table has in-frame clones only and misses some. The table shows around 100,000 clones, with approximately 93% occurring only once. What was sequenced was non-Treg CD4+ T cells sorted from blood. These receptor sequences come from a human donor in good health.

This chain uses TRBV4-1 with TRBJ2-7; TRBD2 matches at 9 bases. The V segment lost 0 bases and the J segment 0 bases; nucleotides outside the gene matches: 9. The CDR3 spans 18 residues. In germline, CDR1 is MGHRA, CDR2 YSYEKL. Written as DNA, the CDR3 is TGCGCCAGCAGCCAAGATGAGTCTAGCGGGACCCTCTCCTACGAGCAGTACTTC. Protein sequence: CASSQDESSGTLSYEQYF.

The chain couples TRBV6-5 to TRBJ2-7; tentative D call: TRBD2 (6 bases). V was cut by 8 bases and J by 2 bases, with 13 bases left in between. Germline V gives CDR1 MNHEY, CDR2 SVGAGI. CDR3 length: 13 amino acids. This CDR3 is CASRGGVPYEQYF. CDR3 in DNA: TGTGCCAGCCGAGGCGGGGTTCCCTACGAGCAGTACTTC.

The chain combines TRBV2 with TRBJ2-2, with 11 bases lining up with TRBD2. CDR1 and CDR2 from the germline V gene are SNHLY and FYNNEI. The CDR3 runs to 14 residues. V dropped 6 bases and J dropped 5; count of bases not matched to a gene: 2. CDR3 sequence: CASRLAGETGELFF. CDR3 nucleotide sequence: TGTGCCAGCAGACTAGCGGGAGAAACCGGGGAGCTGTTTTTT.

The V call is TRBV5-1, the J call TRBJ2-7; D not resolved. The CDR3 runs to 14 residues. Between the trimmed V and J ends, which lost 5 bases and 0 bases, there was a span of 12 bases. Germline-derived CDR1 and CDR2 are SGHRS and YFSETQ. The CDR3: CASRMEASSYEQYF. CDR3 in DNA: TGCGCCAGCAGGATGGAAGCCAGCTCCTACGAGCAGTACTTC.

V is TRBV5-6 and J is TRBJ2-3; D not certain. V lost 4 bases and J 4 bases, leaving 16 bases between the germline ends. The V gene's germline CDR1 is SGHDT and CDR2 YYEEEE. This CDR3 has 15 amino acids. The CDR3, as DNA: TGTGCCAGCAGCCAAGGGCCCATGTTCTCAGATACGCAGTATTTT. This encodes CASSQGPMFSDTQYF. The whole variable domain, remainder taken from reference TRBV5-6 and TRBJ2-3, is DAGVTQSPTHLIKTRGQQVTLRCSPKSGHDTVSWYQQALGQGPQFIFQYYEEEERQRGNFPDRFSGHQFPNYSSELNVNALLLGDSALYLCASSQGPMFSDTQYFGPGTRLTVL.

This sequence joins TRBV5-1 and TRBJ2-7; D is perhaps TRBD2 (7 bases). Germline lookup yields CDR1 SGHRS and CDR2 YFSETQ. The CDR3 loop spans 15 amino acids. The germline V and J ends were trimmed by 0 bases and 4 bases, with 14 bases remaining between them. This CDR3 reads CASSLATGGAYEQYF. CDR3 sequence (DNA): TGCGCCAGCAGCTTGGCTACGGGGGGCGCGTACGAGCAGTACTTC.

The CDR3 sequence is CASSSPPYEQYF. The CDR3, as DNA: TGTGCCAGCAGCTCACCACCCTACGAGCAGTACTTC. This chain links TRBV6-6 with TRBJ2-7; no clear D. CDR1 is MNHNY and CDR2 is SVGAGI in the germline V gene (reference sequence). This CDR3 has 12 amino acids. The germline V and J ends were trimmed by 6 bases and 2 bases, with 8 bases remaining between them.

V is TRBV5-6 and J is TRBJ1-4; D unclear. Germline CDR1 and CDR2: SGHDT and YYEEEE. This CDR3 comprises 13 residues. V was cut by 2 bases and J by 11 bases, with 13 bases left in between. The CDR3 loop is CASSLSPGGKLFF. DNA for the CDR3: TGTGCCAGCAGCTTAAGCCCAGGTGGGAAACTGTTTTTT. Looking up the rest from reference TRBV5-6 and TRBJ1-4 gives the full variable domain: DAGVTQSPTHLIKTRGQQVTLRCSPKSGHDTVSWYQQALGQGPQFIFQYYEEEERQRGNFPDRFSGHQFPNYSSELNVNALLLGDSALYLCASSLSPGGKLFFGSGTQLSVL.

This rearrangement joins TRBV6-1 to TRBJ2-2, with D hard to call. Germline loops: CDR1 MNHNS, CDR2 SASEGT. The CDR3 loop spans 14 amino acids. The germline V and J ends were trimmed by 0 bases and 7 bases, with 9 bases remaining between them. CDR3 protein: CASSEAWGSGELFF. The DNA of the CDR3 is TGTGCCAGCAGTGAAGCATGGGGAAGCGGGGAGCTGTTTTTT.

A single count supports this clone. The rearrangement links TRBV9 to TRBJ2-5, with 11 bases matching TRBD2. Germline V gene sequence: CDR1 SGDLS, CDR2 YYNGEE. The CDR3 runs to 14 residues. V was pared by 5 bases and J by 5 bases, with 5 bases of the junction left unmatched. CDR3 bases: TGTGCCAGCAGTGCGTCTAGCGGGAGGGAGACCCAGTACTTC. This sequence encodes CASSASSGRETQYF.

The chain links TRBV6-5 to TRBJ1-2; 10 nucleotides line up with TRBD1. Per the germline V gene, CDR1 is MNHEY and CDR2 is SVGAGI. The CDR3 covers 15 residues. V shed 0 bases, J shed 4 bases, and the junction held 2 bases outside the gene matches. CDR3 amino acids: CASSYSGTGAYGYTF. The CDR3 nucleotides read TGTGCCAGCAGTTACTCCGGGACAGGGGCCTATGGCTACACCTTC.

The J gene is TRBJ2-3, the V gene TRBV5-1; the D gene is possibly TRBD1 (5 bases). Germline V lookup: CDR1 SGHRS, CDR2 YFSETQ. The CDR3 has 15 residues. The ends were cut back, 5 bases at V and 0 bases at J, with 13 bases in the middle. The CDR3 DNA reads TGCGCCAGCAGTTTCAGGGTGAATAGCACAGATACGCAGTATTTT. It yields the protein CASSFRVNSTDTQYF.

V gene TRBV5-1 combines with J gene TRBJ2-3, with 9 bases lining up with TRBD1. The V gene end was trimmed by 0 bases and the J gene end by 4 bases; junction bases not matched to a gene: 3. Germline V gene data show CDR1 as SGHRS and CDR2 as YFSETQ. This CDR3 has 15 residues. The CDR3 sequence is CASSLGQGGPDTQYF. DNA for the CDR3: TGCGCCAGCAGCTTGGGACAGGGGGGCCCAGATACGCAGTATTTT.

The chain is built from TRBV5-1 and TRBJ2-2; possible D gene TRBD1, 5 bases. V dropped 0 bases and J dropped 0 bases, with 9 bases sitting between them. CDR3 size: 16 residues. Per germline, CDR1 SGHRS and CDR2 YFSETQ. The DNA of the CDR3 is TGCGCCAGCAGCTTGGTTGTCAGGGCGAACACCGGGGAGCTGTTTTTT. Translated: CASSLVVRANTGELFF.

This rearrangement joins TRBV6-1 to TRBJ2-5; 7 bases are a match to TRBD1. Germline V gene lookup returns CDR1 MNHNS and CDR2 SASEGT. With 4 bases clipped from V and 2 bases from J, the junction kept 4 bases outside the gene matches. CDR3 length equals 14 residues. The chain's CDR3 is CASSGGQLQETQYF. DNA of the CDR3: TGTGCCAGCAGTGGGGGACAGTTGCAAGAGACCCAGTACTTC.

The count of this clone is one. This sequence joins TRBV14 and TRBJ2-7; the D gene is possibly TRBD1 (6 bases). The CDR3 is made up of 14 amino acids. Germline values: CDR1 SGHDN, CDR2 FVKESK. V was clipped by 1 base and J by 2 bases, with 9 bases between them. CDR3: CASSQATGPYEQYF. CDR3 nucleotides: TGTGCCAGCAGCCAAGCGACAGGACCCTACGAGCAGTACTTC.

The chain recombines TRBV6-4 with TRBJ2-3; D unclear. Germline lookup yields CDR1 MRHNA and CDR2 SNTAGT. The CDR3 spans 15 residues. Trimming took off 0 bases at V and 4 bases at J, with 11 bases between the two ends. The chain's CDR3 is CASSDSIGGADTQYF. As DNA, the CDR3 is TGTGCCAGCAGTGACTCGATTGGTGGGGCAGATACGCAGTATTTT.

This clone was seen once. V is TRBV29-1 and J is TRBJ2-3, with D unresolved. V was shortened by 3 bases and J by 0 bases, with 7 bases between the two germline ends. This CDR3 contains 13 residues. The germline gives CDR1 SQVTM, CDR2 ANQGSEA. In DNA form, the CDR3 reads TGCAGCGTTGAGCCGACTAGCACAGATACGCAGTATTTT. This sequence encodes CSVEPTSTDTQYF.

J is TRBJ2-7 and V is TRBV19; TRBD1 agrees at 12 bases. Germline lookup yields CDR1 LNHDA and CDR2 SQIVND (reference sequence). The length of the CDR3 is 14 residues. J gave up 7 bases and V 3 bases, and 4 bases lay outside the gene matches. CDR3 DNA sequence: TGTGCCAGTAGTATCCGGGACAGGGGGCTTGAGCAGTACTTC. Translation: CASSIRDRGLEQYF.

The chain combines TRBV5-1 with TRBJ1-1, with unresolved D. The CDR3 is 14 residues long. Germline CDR1 reads SGHRS; CDR2 reads YFSETQ. V lost 4 bases and J lost 4, with 14 bases in between. DNA for the CDR3: TGCGCCAGCAGCGTTGACACGTGGAGCACTGAAGCTTTCTTT. Its protein product is CASSVDTWSTEAFF.

Turning to this clone: Within the sample, other DNA sequences also encode this same CDR3. The chain couples TRBV18 to TRBJ2-7, with D unresolved. This CDR3 spans 12 amino acids. The ends were cut back, 2 bases at V and 4 bases at J, with 6 bases in the middle. Germline V gene lookup returns CDR1 KGHSH and CDR2 LQKENI. CDR3 sequence (DNA): TGTGCCAGCTCACCAGGTTCGTACGAGCAGTACTTC. This sequence encodes CASSPGSYEQYF. The full variable domain, in which reference TRBV18 and TRBJ2-7 provide the parts outside the CDR3, is NAGVMQNPRHLVRRRGQEARLRCSPMKGHSHVYWYRQLPEEGLKFMVYLQKENIIDESGMPKERFSAEFPKEGPSILRIQQVVRGDSAAYFCASSPGSYEQYFGPGTRLTVT.